Shown below are 28 T cell receptor beta chains from a single sample sequenced in a study of cytomegalovirus exposure and HLA in healthy donors. The PCR was carried out with 60 Vbeta primers and 13 Jbeta primers. Some clones are missing from TCRdb's copy, which holds only in-frame ones; the method was immunoSEQ multiplex PCR. The table has 90,000 to 110,000 clones, approximately 69% seen once. The sample taken for sequencing was PBMCs. The receptors stem from a man aged 30 to 39 in good health and CMV-seronegative.

This chain uses TRBV7-2 with TRBJ2-2; D call uncertain. The germline V gene encodes CDR1 SGHTA and CDR2 FQGNSA. The CDR3 totals 16 residues. V shed 5 bases and J shed 2 bases, with 15 bases lying between them. CDR3 residues: CASSPTWQANTGELFF. The DNA of the CDR3 is TGTGCCAGCAGCCCTACTTGGCAGGCAAACACCGGGGAGCTGTTTTTT.

This clone has just one count. This chain connects TRBV6-5 to TRBJ2-1; 8 bases match TRBD2. Germline CDR1 and CDR2: MNHEY and SVGAGI. CDR3 length equals 16 residues. V trimming: 0 bases; J trimming: 7 bases; junction bases outside the gene matches: 8. The CDR3 region is CASSYSISGDVNEQFF. The DNA of the CDR3 is TGTGCCAGCAGTTACTCGATTAGCGGGGACGTAAATGAGCAGTTCTTC.

V and J are TRBV7-2 and TRBJ2-1, with 9 nucleotides matching TRBD1. Germline V CDR1 and CDR2: SGHTA, FQGNSA. The CDR3 sequence is 15 residues long. The V and J ends lost 3 bases and 4 bases, in that order; junction bases with no gene match: 4. The CDR3 reads CASSFEGQGYNEQFF. Here the CDR3 DNA reads TGTGCCAGCAGCTTCGAAGGACAGGGGTACAATGAGCAGTTCTTC.

The chain links TRBV5-6 to TRBJ2-7, with TRBD2 matching 14 bases. The CDR3 sequence is 17 residues long. Unmatched junction bases numbered 13, after V lost 4 bases and J lost 7 bases. The germline V gene has CDR1 SGHDT and CDR2 YYEEEE. DNA of the CDR3: TGTGCCAGCAGCCGGACTAGCGGGAGGAGCTCCTCCTGGGAGCAGTACTTC. Protein product: CASSRTSGRSSSWEQYF.

The J gene is TRBJ2-3, the V gene TRBV7-6; D is unresolved. CDR1 SGHVS and CDR2 FNYEAQ come from the germline V gene. The CDR3 loop spans 15 amino acids. V was trimmed by 1 base and J by 2 bases, leaving 10 bases between them. This CDR3 is CASSLGALPTDTQYF. The CDR3 DNA sequence: TGTGCCAGCAGCTTAGGGGCCTTACCCACAGATACGCAGTATTTT.

This clone was counted between two and nine times. This chain connects TRBV29-1 to TRBJ2-7; a possible D gene is TRBD2 (7 bases). V dropped 5 bases and J dropped 4 bases, with 15 bases sitting between them. CDR3 length: 13 amino acids. Germline loops: CDR1 SQVTM, CDR2 ANQGSEA. CDR3 in DNA: TGCAGCGTTACACCGGGGGGCGGGTACGAGCAGTACTTC. Encoded protein: CSVTPGGGYEQYF.

The CDR3 protein is CASSDLQGAKNIQYF. For the CDR3, the DNA is TGTGCCAGCAGCGACCTCCAGGGGGCCAAAAACATTCAGTACTTC. V is TRBV27 and J is TRBJ2-4; tentative D call: TRBD1 (6 bases). Germline V CDR1 and CDR2: MNHEY, SMNVEV (reference sequence). The CDR3 totals 15 residues. V dropped 6 bases and J dropped 1 base, with 13 bases sitting between them.

V gene TRBV28 combines with J gene TRBJ2-7; 9 nucleotides align to TRBD2. The V segment lost 4 bases and the J segment 5 bases; nucleotides outside the gene matches: 12. This CDR3 is built from 16 residues. The germline CDR1 and CDR2 sequences are MDHEN and SYDVKM. This CDR3 is CASSSPSSGRQHEQYF. DNA of the CDR3: TGTGCCAGCAGTTCCCCTAGTAGCGGGAGACAGCACGAGCAGTACTTC.

The rearrangement joins TRBV19 to TRBJ2-5; D unclear. V lost 5 bases and J 5 bases, leaving 6 bases between the germline ends. The length of the CDR3 is 11 residues. Germline-derived CDR1 and CDR2 are LNHDA and SQIVND (reference sequence). This chain's CDR3 is CASSLGETQYF. Here the CDR3 DNA reads TGTGCCAGTAGTCTCGGTGAGACCCAGTACTTC.

CDR3 DNA: TGCGCCAGCAGCCAAGGAGGGGGACAGTACAATGAGCAGTTCTTC. Encoded protein: CASSQGGGQYNEQFF. This rearrangement joins TRBV4-3 to TRBJ2-1; 7 bases fit TRBD1. Germline V lookup: CDR1 LGHNA, CDR2 YSLEER. The CDR3 has 15 residues. Trimming took 1 base from V and 4 from J; bases not matched to a gene: 4.

The V gene is TRBV7-9, the J gene TRBJ1-5; the match to TRBD1 covers 8 bases. CDR1 is SEHNR and CDR2 is FQNEAQ in the germline V gene (reference sequence). This CDR3 is built from 15 residues. Germline trimming cut 1 base from V and 7 bases from J; bases unmatched to any gene: 6. This CDR3 is CASSLVGQGIQPQHF. CDR3 DNA sequence: TGTGCCAGCAGCTTAGTAGGACAGGGAATCCAGCCCCAGCATTTT.

CDR3 nucleotides: TGTGCCAGCAGCCAGCATCGTACCAGGGGGTATGAGCAGTTCTTC. Protein: CASSQHRTRGYEQFF. This chain uses TRBV14 with TRBJ2-1; 7 bases are a match to TRBD1. Germline V gene lookup returns CDR1 SGHDN and CDR2 FVKESK. Losses at the gene ends were 3 bases for V and 8 bases for J; bases not matched to a gene: 10. The CDR3 contains 15 residues.

The rearrangement joins TRBV19 to TRBJ1-1; 8 bases are a match to TRBD1. Looked up from germline, CDR1 is LNHDA and CDR2 is SQIVND (reference sequence). Germline trimming cut 1 base from V and 6 bases from J; bases unmatched to any gene: 10. The CDR3 length is 16 residues. The CDR3 nucleotides are TGTGCCAGTAGTATAGGACCCGGACAGGGCAAGGCTGAAGCTTTCTTT. Encoded protein: CASSIGPGQGKAEAFF.

The rearrangement uses TRBV19 and TRBJ1-2; 7 bases fit TRBD1. The CDR3 runs to 14 residues. CDR1 LNHDA and CDR2 SQIVND come from the germline V gene (reference sequence). The V gene end was trimmed by 4 bases and the J gene end by 3 bases; junction bases not matched to a gene: 5. The CDR3 nucleotides read TGTGCCAGTAGTACCCCGGGACAGTACTATGGCTACACCTTC. Its translation is CASSTPGQYYGYTF.

The chain couples TRBV15 to TRBJ2-1; 8 bases are a match to TRBD1. V shed 1 base and J 3 bases; nucleotides not matched to a gene: 5. The CDR3 covers 16 residues. The germline gives CDR1 LNHNV, CDR2 YYDKDF (reference sequence). CDR3 nucleotide sequence: TGTGCCACCAGCAGAGCAGGGGGCGGTTACTACAATGAGCAGTTCTTC. Translation: CATSRAGGGYYNEQFF. Variable domain in full (rest from reference TRBV15 and TRBJ2-1): DAMVIQNPRYQVTQFGKPVTLSCSQTLNHNVMYWYQQKSSQAPKLLFHYYDKDFNNEADTPDNFQSRRPNTSFCFLDIRSPGLGDTAMYLCATSRAGGGYYNEQFFGPGTRLTVL.

The chain combines TRBV5-1 with TRBJ2-5; 11 positions agree with TRBD2. There are 16 residues in the CDR3. Germline V gene sequence: CDR1 SGHRS, CDR2 YFSETQ. V trimming: 0 bases; J trimming: 2 bases; junction bases outside the gene matches: 3. The CDR3 region is CASSLAGTSGQETQYF. The CDR3 DNA reads as TGCGCCAGCAGCTTGGCCGGGACTAGCGGACAAGAGACCCAGTACTTC.

This chain connects TRBV4-1 to TRBJ1-2; no definite D call. This CDR3 has 15 residues. Germline V gene sequence: CDR1 MGHRA, CDR2 YSYEKL. The V gene lost 1 base and the J gene lost 0 bases, with 9 bases spanning the gap. The CDR3 reads CASSQVVRSNYGYTF. CDR3 nucleotides: TGCGCCAGCAGCCAAGTCGTGAGATCTAACTATGGCTACACCTTC.

V usage is TRBV12-5 and J usage is TRBJ2-1; perhaps TRBD1 as D (6 bases). Trimming left V 0 bases short and J 10 bases short, with 16 bases between. The germline V gene encodes CDR1 LGHNT and CDR2 FRNRAP. CDR3 size: 15 residues. The chain's CDR3 is CASGLVVGQGKEQFF. CDR3 nucleotides: TGTGCTAGTGGTTTGGTAGTCGGGCAGGGGAAAGAGCAGTTCTTC.

There are a few counts of this clone. This chain links TRBV29-1 with TRBJ2-7; TRBD2 agrees at 10 bases. CDR1 SQVTM and CDR2 ANQGSEA come from the germline V gene. The CDR3 totals 14 residues. Losses at the gene ends were 4 bases for V and 5 bases for J; bases not matched to a gene: 8. The CDR3 region is CSVVALAGIHEQYF. The DNA for the CDR3 is TGCAGCGTTGTAGCACTAGCGGGAATTCACGAGCAGTACTTC.

V is TRBV5-6 and J is TRBJ2-7; a possible D gene is TRBD2 (5 bases). Germline V gene data show CDR1 as SGHDT and CDR2 as YYEEEE. Trimming took 3 bases from V and 1 from J, leaving 8 bases between them. This CDR3 region has 13 residues. CDR3 in DNA: TGTGCCAGCAGCTCCCCGGGATCCTACGAGCAGTACTTC. This encodes CASSSPGSYEQYF. The full variable domain, in which reference TRBV5-6 and TRBJ2-7 provide the parts outside the CDR3, is DAGVTQSPTHLIKTRGQQVTLRCSPKSGHDTVSWYQQALGQGPQFIFQYYEEEERQRGNFPDRFSGHQFPNYSSELNVNALLLGDSALYLCASSSPGSYEQYFGPGTRLTVT.

The table lists this clone with a few counts. V gene TRBV29-1 combines with J gene TRBJ2-5, with TRBD2 matching 8 bases. The J call is doubtful: the DNA matches TRBJ2-7 better. CDR1 and CDR2 from the germline V gene are SQVTM and ANQGSEA. This CDR3 contains 14 residues. The CDR3 nucleotides read TGCAGCGTTGTGTCGGGGGGGGGATCCTACGAGCAGTACTTC. As protein: CSVVSGGGSYEQYF.

The chain employs TRBV29-1 and TRBJ1-2; 8 bases map to TRBD1. This CDR3 is 14 amino acids long. CDR1 is SQVTM and CDR2 is ANQGSEA in the germline V gene. Trimming removed 6 bases from V and 7 bases from J; junction bases left unmatched: 13. In DNA form, the CDR3 reads TGCAGCGTCGACGGACAGGGTACGGGTATTGGCTACACCTTC. This sequence encodes CSVDGQGTGIGYTF.

The chain couples TRBV23-1 to TRBJ2-7; TRBD1 agrees at 10 bases. TRBV23-1 is sorted into the ORF group, with uncertain function. The CDR3 spans 22 residues. After removal of 2 bases from V and 5 bases from J, the junction contained 27 bases not matched to a gene. The CDR3 DNA reads as TGCGCCAGCAGTCAAGATCAAATAAAGCTAGAGTCGTGGGACAGGGGAAAGGACGAGCAGTACTTC. Protein sequence: CASSQDQIKLESWDRGKDEQYF.

The chain carries TRBV5-5 and TRBJ2-1, with 9 bases identical to TRBD1. The CDR3 has 14 amino acids. CDR1 SGHKS and CDR2 YYEKEE come from the germline V gene (reference sequence). V dropped 3 bases and J dropped 6; count of bases not matched to a gene: 4. The CDR3 sequence: CASSWRTGANEQFF. As DNA, the CDR3 is TGTGCCAGCAGCTGGAGGACAGGGGCCAATGAGCAGTTCTTC. Based on the CDR3 plus reference TRBV5-5 and TRBJ2-1, the full variable domain is DAGVTQSPTHLIKTRGQQVTLRCSPISGHKSVSWYQQVLGQGPQFIFQYYEKEERGRGNFPDRFSARQFPNYSSELNVNALLLGDSALYLCASSWRTGANEQFFGPGTRLTVL.

The V gene is TRBV6-1, the J gene TRBJ2-7; D is unclear. CDR3 length: 15 residues. The germline gives CDR1 MNHNS, CDR2 SASEGT. V lost 5 bases and J 3 bases, leaving 17 bases between the germline ends. CDR3 sequence: CASSSLLQRYYEQYF. CDR3 in DNA: TGTGCCAGCAGTTCTCTCTTACAGAGATACTACGAGCAGTACTTC.

The CDR3 DNA reads as TGTGCCAGCAGTTACTCCCTGGCGGGGGCATACAATGAGCAGTTCTTC. Encoded protein: CASSYSLAGAYNEQFF. V and J are TRBV6-6 and TRBJ2-1, with D perhaps TRBD2 (7 bases). Germline V gene sequence: CDR1 MNHNY, CDR2 SVGAGI (reference sequence). V was pared by 0 bases and J by 4 bases, with 13 bases between. The CDR3 extends over 16 amino acids.

The CDR3, as DNA: TGTGCCAGCAGCTTAGGAGGGTTTGCTTCCGGGGAGCTGTTTTTT. Amino acids: CASSLGGFASGELFF. The chain uses TRBV7-2 and TRBJ2-2; maybe TRBD2 (5 bases). V dropped 1 base and J dropped 6 bases, with 12 bases sitting between them. Looked up from germline, CDR1 is SGHTA and CDR2 is FQGNSA. The CDR3 is made up of 15 amino acids.

Only a few counts were recorded for this clone. The rearrangement joins TRBV5-4 to TRBJ1-1; 8 bases fit TRBD1. Germline V lookup: CDR1 SGHNT, CDR2 YYREEE (reference sequence). This CDR3 contains 15 residues. Germline trimming cut 7 bases from V and 5 bases from J; bases unmatched to any gene: 13. CDR3 residues: CASGTGQGVGTEAFF. DNA of the CDR3: TGTGCCAGCGGGACAGGACAGGGCGTTGGGACTGAAGCTTTCTTT.